The T cell receptor beta chain described here comes from a study of Ad26.COV2.S vaccination and SARS-CoV-2 variants. The CDR3 is 14 amino acids. V dropped 8 bases and J dropped 5; count of bases not matched to a gene: 5. CDR1 and CDR2 from the germline V gene are SGHNT and YENEEA. Sequenced by immunoSEQ multiplex PCR; TCRdb stores in-frame clones only, minus some. The data contain over 130,000 clones, 75% to 90% of them seen just once; the ten biggest clones take up approximately 5.1%. Note on this clone: Its antigen is not identified.

Study-wide results and limits: The analyses of TCR breadth and depth may have understated the size of total T cell responses. Reports say spike-specific CD8+ and CD4+ T cell responses covered substantial breadth after vaccination. Those who received the vaccine showed greater spike-specific TCR breadth than those given placebo.

Material: peripheral blood, obtained after recovery from COVID-19. This clonotype was sampled from a human donor who had recovered from COVID-19. This rearrangement joins TRBV11-3 to TRBJ2-1; TRBD2 matches at 11 bases. CDR3 amino acids: CASSRGLADNEQFF. CDR3 DNA sequence: TGTGCCAGCTCTCGGGGACTAGCGGACAATGAGCAGTTCTTC.